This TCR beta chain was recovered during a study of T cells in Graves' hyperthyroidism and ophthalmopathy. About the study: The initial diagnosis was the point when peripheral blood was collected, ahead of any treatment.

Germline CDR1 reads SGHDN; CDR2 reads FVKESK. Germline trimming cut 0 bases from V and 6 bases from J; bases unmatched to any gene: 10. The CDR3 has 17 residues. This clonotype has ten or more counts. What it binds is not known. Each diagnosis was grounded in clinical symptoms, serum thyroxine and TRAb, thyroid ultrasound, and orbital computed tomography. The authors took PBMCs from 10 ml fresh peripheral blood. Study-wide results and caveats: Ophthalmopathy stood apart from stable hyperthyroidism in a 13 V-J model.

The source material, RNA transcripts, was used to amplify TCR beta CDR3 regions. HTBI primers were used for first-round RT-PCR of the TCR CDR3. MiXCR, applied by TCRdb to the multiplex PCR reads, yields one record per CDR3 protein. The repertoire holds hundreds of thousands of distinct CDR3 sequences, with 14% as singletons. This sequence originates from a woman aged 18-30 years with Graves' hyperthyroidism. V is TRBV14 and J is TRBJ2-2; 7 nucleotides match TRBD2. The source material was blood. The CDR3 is CASSQDNGRSVAGELFF. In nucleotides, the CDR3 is TGTGCCAGCAGCCAAGATAACGGGAGGTCTGTTGCCGGGGAGCTGTTTTTT.